Reported below is one T cell receptor beta chain. The data were obtained in a study of blood T cell repertoires in COVID-19. As for the study in general: Samples of COVID-19 (acute and convalescent) were obtained from the United States, Italy and Spain. In each case, the material was cDNA or gDNA derived from T cells, B-cell-depleted T cells, or PBMCs.

Germline-derived CDR1 and CDR2 are SGDLS and YYNGEE. The germline V and J ends were trimmed by 0 bases and 3 bases, with 7 bases remaining between them. The CDR3 loop spans 14 amino acids. The authors' processing: Amplification of reference gene primers was used by the study to estimate nucleated cell counts. The table came from immunoSEQ multiplex PCR; TCRdb's copy has only in-frame clones and leaves some out. V and J calls and clone size are those listed in that table; D and trimming were worked out from the DNA. This sample has over 70,000 clones, with about 85% found just once. Seattle patients were enrolled during active infection and followed longitudinally.

The sequencing sample was made of peripheral blood. This chain joins TRBV9 and TRBJ2-1; the D is unclear. The origin of this receptor is a man aged 55 to 70 with COVID-19, enrolled during active disease. In DNA, the CDR3 is TGTGCCAGCAGCGTAGACCCAGGCTACAATGAGCAGTTCTTC. Translating it yields CASSVDPGYNEQFF.